The 10 T cell receptor beta chains in this list originate from one sample, sequenced in a study of CD8 T cells in ankylosing spondylitis. From the 5' RACE reads, TCRdb called clonotypes with MiXCR, one entry per CDR3 protein. Among roughly 130,000 distinct CDR3 sequences, roughly 9% were seen once, and the ten largest hold about 3.3%. Material: blood, either unsorted or a sorted T cell fraction (not recorded which). The receptors derive from a male donor with ankylosing spondylitis or in good health (not recorded which).

The table lists this clonotype with many counts. In nucleotides, the CDR3 is TGTGCCAGCAGTTTAATGACTCAGCCCCAGCATTTT. It encodes CASSLMTQPQHF. V gene TRBV28 combines with J gene TRBJ1-5; D is undetermined. Germline V gene data show CDR1 as MDHEN and CDR2 as SYDVKM. This CDR3 is 12 amino acids long. Trimming cost V 2 bases and J 6 bases, with 5 bases left between them. Supplemented by reference TRBV28 and TRBJ1-5, the full variable domain reads DVKVTQSSRYLVKRTGEKVFLECVQDMDHENMFWYRQDPGLGLRLIYFSYDVKMKEKGDIPEGYSVSREKKERFSLILESASTNQTSMYLCASSLMTQPQHFGDGTRLSIL.

The sample holds many counts of this clonotype. This chain links TRBV2 with TRBJ1-1; a possible D gene is TRBD1 (5 bases). V was pared by 6 bases and J by 4 bases, with 12 bases between. This CDR3 is 13 amino acids long. Germline V gene sequence: CDR1 SNHLY, CDR2 FYNNEI. The CDR3 sequence: CASRLQESTEAFF. DNA for the CDR3: TGTGCCAGCAGACTACAGGAAAGCACTGAAGCTTTCTTT.

CDR3 nucleotides: TGCAGTGCTCTTGGACTAGCGGGATACAACTCCTACGAGCAGTACTTC. Its protein product is CSALGLAGYNSYEQYF. The chain recombines TRBV20-1 with TRBJ2-7; 12 bases match TRBD2. Trimming removed 5 bases from V and 0 bases from J; junction bases left unmatched: 8. The CDR3 spans 16 residues. From germline, CDR1 is DFQATT and CDR2 SNEGSKA (reference sequence).

V is TRBV11-2 and J is TRBJ2-7; 8 bases are shared with TRBD1. V trimming: 5 bases; J trimming: 0 bases; junction bases outside the gene matches: 12. The CDR3 loop spans 17 amino acids. Germline CDR1 and CDR2: SGHAT and FQNNGV. Here the CDR3 reads CASSPRSYGTGSYEQYF. The CDR3 region has the DNA TGTGCCAGCAGCCCTAGGAGCTATGGGACAGGCTCCTACGAGCAGTACTTC.

This clonotype was found a few times. The chain employs TRBV12-3 or TRBV12-4 and TRBJ2-4; D gene ambiguous. This CDR3 has 12 amino acids. Trimming pared 7 bases from V and 12 bases from J, leaving 16 bases between. Written as DNA, the CDR3 is TGTGCCAGCACCCCACGGCCTGGGCATCAGTACTTC. Residues: CASTPRPGHQYF.

This clonotype occurred a few times. The chain couples TRBV30 to TRBJ2-3; TRBD2 matches at 7 bases. The CDR3 consists of 13 residues. Germline lookup yields CDR1 GTSNPN and CDR2 SVGIG (reference sequence). The junction had 0 bases not matched to a gene; V was cut back by 1 base and J by 2 bases. This chain's CDR3 is CAWSGDYTDTQYF. The CDR3 bases are TGTGCCTGGAGTGGGGACTACACAGATACGCAGTATTTT.

Ten or more counts support this clonotype. The CDR3 sequence is CASSLIWRQVGETQYF. The CDR3 region has the DNA TGTGCCAGCAGCTTAATCTGGCGACAGGTGGGAGAGACCCAGTACTTC. V gene TRBV7-2 combines with J gene TRBJ2-5; possible D gene TRBD1, 6 bases. The CDR3 consists of 16 residues. With 2 bases removed from V and 4 bases from J, the gap between germline ends came to 17 bases. The V gene's germline CDR1 is SGHTA and CDR2 FQGNSA.

The rearrangement uses TRBV7-3 and TRBJ2-1; D is uncertain. This CDR3 is 12 amino acids long. V was shortened by 1 base and J by 6 bases, with 4 bases between the two germline ends. Looked up from germline, CDR1 is SGHTA and CDR2 is FQGTGA. CDR3: CASSLNGNEQFF. CDR3 coding DNA: TGTGCCAGCAGCTTAAACGGCAATGAGCAGTTCTTC. Using reference TRBV7-3 and TRBJ2-1 for the parts outside the CDR3, the full variable domain is GAGVSQTPSNKVTEKGKYVELRCDPISGHTALYWYRQSLGQGPEFLIYFQGTGAADDSGLPNDRFFAVRPEGSVSTLKIQRTERGDSAVYLCASSLNGNEQFFGPGTRLTVL.

The gene calls are TRBV20-1 and TRBJ2-7; 14 nucleotides align to TRBD2. Germline CDR1 reads DFQATT; CDR2 reads SNEGSKA (reference sequence). The ends lost 6 bases at V and 5 bases at J; junction bases unmatched: 9. This CDR3 comprises 15 residues. The DNA of the CDR3 is TGCAGTGCCCCCGGGACTAGCGGGAGAGTCGACGAGCAGTACTTC. The encoded protein is CSAPGTSGRVDEQYF.

V is TRBV29-1 and J is TRBJ2-4, with 7 bases that match TRBD1. In germline, CDR1 is SQVTM, CDR2 ANQGSEA. With V trimmed by 5 bases and J by 5 bases, 6 bases remained unmatched. The CDR3 runs to 13 residues. For the CDR3, the DNA is TGCAGCGTTCCGGGACAGATTGAAAACATTCAGTACTTC. It is translated as CSVPGQIENIQYF.